This paragraph covers one T cell receptor beta chain sequence. The antigen this receptor binds is unknown. No much larger clone exists at a distance of one base, and base qualities are not known. At diagnosis, tumor, uninvolved tumor-adjacent lung and peripheral blood were collected and then preserved as a mix of FFPE and fresh-frozen material. Blood samples were analyzed as peripheral blood mononuclear cells for TCR repertoire profiling. The immunoSEQ Assay was used to sequence TCR beta CDR3 regions from DNA. For the original study's pipeline: T cell density was computed as TCR beta template counts normalized to usable DNA estimated by amplifying housekeeping genes. The preseqR package was used to estimate richness by extrapolating to 400,000 templates for PBMC samples and to 120,000 templates for tissue samples. Clonality was defined by subtracting Pielou's evenness from one. Tissue-enriched TCRs were identified by differential abundance testing using productive amino-acid clonotypes, minimum total count 5 and alpha 0.1. The Jaccard Index and the Morisita Overlap Index were used to quantify repertoire overlap between compartments. GLIPH grouped TCR beta CDR3s together with public tetramer-defined viral CDR3s, and a viral motif had to include at least three viral sequences and also show V-gene enrichment. The table was pulled from immuneACCESS by TCRdb, which kept in-frame rearrangements only. Such tables lose some clones; where checked, under half of the loss comes from unresolved V genes, and the rest has no known cause. That table gives V, J and clone size, and the DNA gave D and trimming. Present in this sample are tens of thousands of clones, over 75% of which were seen just once. The top ten clonotypes cover about a tenth of the sample.

This sample was taken from a study of T cells in localized non-small cell lung cancer (TCRdb year 2020). Context from the whole study: T cell repertoires of approximately 250 early-stage NSCLC patients were analyzed, with tumors being compared against uninvolved tumor-adjacent lungs. The cohort consisted of 236 treatment-naive NSCLC patients whose localized lung tumors had been resected. The mean age of the NSCLC patients was 50 to 85 years, with 120 to 150 men and over 100 women. On the study overall, not on this receptor specifically: Because multi-region sequencing of the tumors was not done, intratumor heterogeneity could not be ruled out. Longer overall survival was associated with higher blood T cell density, whereas shorter survival was associated with higher adjacent-lung clonality. Uninvolved tumor-adjacent lung showed the highest T cell clonality, higher than tumor, which suggests more focused antigenic responses in the adjacent lung. Because the study design was exploratory, TCR variables were selected using unadjusted p-values without false-discovery rate correction. A median of roughly 60 of the top 100 tumor clones were detected in paired uninvolved adjacent lung, and approximately 28 of these tumor clones were also found among the top 100 clones of the paired uninvolved adjacent lung.

Trimming leaves V shorter by 5 bases and J shorter by 6 bases, with the junction holding 3 bases beyond the gene matches. The CDR3, cysteine through phenylalanine, is 15 amino acids long. The retained sequence is limited to the CDR3, 45 bases, with the frame set at the first base. The germline V gene gives CDR1 as MDHEN and CDR2 as SYDVKM. The sequencing used peripheral blood, collected before any cancer treatment. This TCR was recovered from a female donor over 55 with stage I lung adenocarcinoma. The rearrangement combines TRBV28 with TRBJ2-1; TRBD2 agrees with 14 junctional bases. The CDR3 region has the sequence CASSETSGRANEQFF. The DNA sequence follows: TGTGCCAGCAGTGAGACTAGCGGGAGGGCCAATGAGCAGTTCTTC.